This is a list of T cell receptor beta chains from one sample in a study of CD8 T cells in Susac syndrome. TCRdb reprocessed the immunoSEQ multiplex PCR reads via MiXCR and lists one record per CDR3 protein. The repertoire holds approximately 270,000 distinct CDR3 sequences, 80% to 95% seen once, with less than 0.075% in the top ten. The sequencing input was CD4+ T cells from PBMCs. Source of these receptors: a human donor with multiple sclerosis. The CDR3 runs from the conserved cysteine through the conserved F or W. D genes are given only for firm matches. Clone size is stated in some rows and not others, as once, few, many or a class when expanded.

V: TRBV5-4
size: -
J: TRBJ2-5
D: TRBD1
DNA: TGTGCCAGCAGCGGATCGGACAGGCTACAAGCGACCCAGTACTTC
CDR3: CASSGSDRLQATQYF

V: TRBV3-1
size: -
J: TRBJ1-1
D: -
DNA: TGTGCCAGCAGCCACGGTTTCGCCGAAGCTTTCTTT
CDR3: CASSHGFAEAFF

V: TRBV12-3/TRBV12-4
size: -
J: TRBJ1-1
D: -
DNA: TGTGCCAGCAGTTTATCGGGAGGGGGGACAACTGAAGCTTTCTTT
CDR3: CASSLSGGGTTEAFF

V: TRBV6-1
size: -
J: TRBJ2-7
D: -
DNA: TGTGCCAGCAGTCTGGCGGGGACCTACGAGCAGTACTTC
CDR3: CASSLAGTYEQYF

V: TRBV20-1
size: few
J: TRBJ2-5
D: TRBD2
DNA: TGCAGTGCCCCGGGACTAGCGGGAGTCCAAGAGACCCAGTACTTC
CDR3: CSAPGLAGVQETQYF

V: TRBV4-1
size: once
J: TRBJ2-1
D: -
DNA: TGCGCCAGCAGCCAAGATCCGGGGAGGAGCTCCTACAATGAGCAGTTCTTC
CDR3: CASSQDPGRSSYNEQFF

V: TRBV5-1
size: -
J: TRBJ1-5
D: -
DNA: TGCGCCAGCAGCTTGTCCCCAGGGAGCAATCAGCCCCAGCATTTT
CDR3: CASSLSPGSNQPQHF

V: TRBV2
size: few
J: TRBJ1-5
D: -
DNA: TGTGCCAGCAGTGAGTACGGCGGTAGCAATCAGCCCCAGCATTTT
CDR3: CASSEYGGSNQPQHF

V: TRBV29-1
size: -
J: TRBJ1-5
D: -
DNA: TGCAGCGTTGTGGCAGCATGGCCCCAGCATTTT
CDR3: CSVVAAWPQHF

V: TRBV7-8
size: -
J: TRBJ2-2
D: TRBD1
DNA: TGTGCCAGTGCCGGGACAGGGGCAATCACCGGGGAGCTGTTTTTT
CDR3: CASAGTGAITGELFF

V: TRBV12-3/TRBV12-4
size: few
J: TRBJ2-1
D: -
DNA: TGTGCCAGCAGTCCAAGACCCTACAATGAGCAGTTCTTC
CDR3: CASSPRPYNEQFF

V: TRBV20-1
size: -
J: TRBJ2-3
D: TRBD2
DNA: TGCAGTGCTTTCGGGGCGGGGGGTAGCACAGATACGCAGTATTTT
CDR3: CSAFGAGGSTDTQYF

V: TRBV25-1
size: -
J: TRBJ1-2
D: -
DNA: TGTGCCAGCAGTGAACCGACTCGGGGCTACACCTTC
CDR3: CASSEPTRGYTF

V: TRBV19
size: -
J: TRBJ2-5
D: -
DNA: TGTGCCAGTAGTATAGGCTGGGAAGGGACCCAGTACTTC
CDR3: CASSIGWEGTQYF

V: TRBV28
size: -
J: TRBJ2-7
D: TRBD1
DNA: TGTGCCAGCGTTTTCTCACAGGGGGCATACGAGCAGTACTTC
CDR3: CASVFSQGAYEQYF

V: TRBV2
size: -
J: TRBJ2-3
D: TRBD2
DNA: TGTGCCAGCAGATTAGCGGGGGGGCTGTATACGCAGTATTTT
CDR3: CASRLAGGLYTQYF

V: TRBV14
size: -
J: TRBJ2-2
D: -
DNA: TGTGCCAGCAGTCGGACAGTCGCTACCGGGGAGCTGTTTTTT
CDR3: CASSRTVATGELFF

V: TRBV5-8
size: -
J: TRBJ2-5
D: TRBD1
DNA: TGTGCCAGCACCCCTCGGGACAGGGTTCAAGAGACCCAGTACTTC
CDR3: CASTPRDRVQETQYF

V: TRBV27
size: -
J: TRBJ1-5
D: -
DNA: TGTGCCAGCAGTTCGGGTCGGGTGGGGCGGAGGCAGCCCCAGCATTTT
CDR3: CASSSGRVGRRQPQHF

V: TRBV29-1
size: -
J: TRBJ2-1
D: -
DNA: TGCAGCGCTGCCCTCTTGAGGCGGGCGGACAATGAGCAGTTCTTC
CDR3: CSAALLRRADNEQFF

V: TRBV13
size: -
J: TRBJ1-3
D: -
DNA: TGTGCCAGCAGCCCCGACCGGCTCGGAAACACCATATATTTT
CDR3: CASSPDRLGNTIYF

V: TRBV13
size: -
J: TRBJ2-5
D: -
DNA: TGTGCCAGCAGCCCGGGGGGCGGGGTTGGAGAGACCCAGTACTTC
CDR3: CASSPGGGVGETQYF